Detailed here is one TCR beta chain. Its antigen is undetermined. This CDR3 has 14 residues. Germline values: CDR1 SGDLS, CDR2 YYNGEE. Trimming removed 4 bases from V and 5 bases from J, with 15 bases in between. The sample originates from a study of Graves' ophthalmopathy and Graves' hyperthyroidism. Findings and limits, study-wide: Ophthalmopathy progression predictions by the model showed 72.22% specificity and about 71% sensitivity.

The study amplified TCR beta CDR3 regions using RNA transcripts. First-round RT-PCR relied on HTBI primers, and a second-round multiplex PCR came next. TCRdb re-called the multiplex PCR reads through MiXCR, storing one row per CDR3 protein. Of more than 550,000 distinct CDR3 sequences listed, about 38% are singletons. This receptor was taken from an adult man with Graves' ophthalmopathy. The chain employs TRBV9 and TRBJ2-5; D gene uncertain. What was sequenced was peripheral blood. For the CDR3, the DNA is TGTGCCAGCAGCCAAGAAGGCTCCGGGGAGACCCAGTACTTC. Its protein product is CASSQEGSGETQYF. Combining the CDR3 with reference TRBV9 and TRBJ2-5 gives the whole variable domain DSGVTQTPKHLITATGQRVTLRCSPRSGDLSVYWYQQSLDQGLQFLIQYYNGEERAKGNILERFSAQQFPDLHSELNLSSLELGDSALYFCASSQEGSGETQYFGPGTRLLVL.